This TCR beta chain was obtained from a study of cytomegalovirus exposure and HLA in healthy donors. The PCR had 60 Vbeta and 13 Jbeta primers. Assay: immunoSEQ multiplex PCR; the TCRdb copy retains only in-frame clones and omits some. Of approximately 160,000 clones in the sample, 77% are singletons; the top ten hold around 1.6%. Germline V gives CDR1 SGHRS, CDR2 YFSETQ. The CDR3 has 13 amino acids. V lost 4 bases to trimming and J lost 7 bases, with 14 bases between them. The sample was PBMCs. This TCR was sampled from a woman aged 25 to 39 in good health and CMV-seronegative. V gene TRBV5-1 combines with J gene TRBJ1-2, with D perhaps matching TRBD1 (5 bases). CDR3 bases: TGCGCCAGCAGCCTGACCGGGACTTCTGGCTACACCTTC. It yields the protein CASSLTGTSGYTF.